Included here is one T cell receptor beta chain sequence, with context. This clone qualifies as medium-sized (0.01 to 0.1%). Its recognized antigen is unknown. No per-base quality is available; no much larger clone lies one base away. Cut back by 1 base and 6 bases, the V and J ends lie 7 bases apart. Measured from the cysteine to the phenylalanine, the CDR3 is 14 residues long. CDR3 DNA only is kept here, 42 bases in frame from base 1. The CDR1 and CDR2 encoded by the germline V gene are MDHEN and SYDVKM. For sequencing of the TCRbeta CDR3 region, genomic DNA was extracted from the sorted cells. The immunoSEQ Assay was used for sequencing of TCRbeta CDR3 regions. TCRdb re-hosts the immuneACCESS table, in-frame sequences only. Its copies lack some clones; in the studies checked, an unresolved V gene accounts for under half of them, and the cause for the rest is not known. Across this sample there are roughly 57,000 clones, with around 84% seen only once. Roughly 2.3% of the sample goes to the ten largest clones.

This entry belongs to a study of OX40 agonist ivuxolimab in advanced cancers. About the investigation overall: Ivuxolimab, which targeted the costimulatory receptor OX40 (CD134), was an agonistic, fully human IgG2 monoclonal antibody. Intravenous ivuxolimab was administered to patients every 2 weeks at six dose levels: 0.01, 0.1, 0.3, 1.5, 3 and 10 mg/kg. Of the approximately 50 dose-escalation patients, hepatocellular carcinoma was present in 19, melanoma in approximately 15, renal cell carcinoma in 9 and head and neck cancer in 9. A male proportion of around 81% and a mean age of roughly 58 years, ranging from 23 to 79, were recorded for the dose-escalation cohort. Prior anti-PD-1, anti-PD-L1 or anti-CTLA-4 therapy was permitted, and checkpoint inhibitors had been received by less than 45% of dose-escalation patients. Partial responses occurred in three dose-escalation patients: two with cutaneous melanoma and one with hepatocellular carcinoma. Peripheral TCRbeta sequencing was intended to test whether TCR sequence diversity was altered and clonal T-cell expansion was caused by ivuxolimab. The paper describes the monotherapy dose-escalation part (N = 52 patients) of the phase I trial of ivuxolimab. On the study overall, not on this receptor specifically: Low levels of normalized T-cell clonal expansion were also seen in some patients who did not respond. After ivuxolimab, expanded clones were on average more numerous among CD8+ T cells than among CD4+ T cells. Antigen specificity was not determined for the clonally expanded peripheral T cells. In the 0.1-3.0 mg/kg groups, partial responders had among the lowest normalized peripheral clonal expansion, particularly in CD8+ T cells. At doses of 0.1 to 3.0 mg/kg, clonal expansion of both CD4+ and CD8+ blood T cells was observed from baseline to week 6.

The trial excluded patients who had a history of autoimmune disease or who were on systemic immunosuppression. Peripheral blood for TCR sequencing was drawn from every dose cohort at baseline, at cycle 4 day 1 and at cycle 7 day 1. Samples were obtained from an open-label, multicenter, first-in-human phase I dose-escalation trial of ivuxolimab. Adults with locally advanced or metastatic melanoma, renal cell carcinoma, hepatocellular carcinoma or head and neck squamous cell carcinoma were enrolled in the trial. Before TCR sequencing, CD4+ T cells and CD8+ T cells from peripheral blood were sorted into separate populations.

This sequence originates from an adult with an advanced solid tumor such as melanoma, head and neck, liver or kidney cancer. Rearrangement joined TRBV28 to TRBJ1-6; no D gene is confidently identified. The sample consisted of CD4+ or CD8+ T cells sorted from blood, taken in a trial of the OX40 agonist ivuxolimab. The encoded CDR3 is CASSLFSLNSPLHF. The bases read TGTGCCAGCAGTTTATTCTCCCTTAATTCACCCCTCCACTTT.